This paragraph reports one TCR beta chain. Its specificity is not known. The sample belongs to a study of T cell repertoires in cytomegalovirus infection. Study-level background: Evidence of both CMV infection and a matching HLA type came from public TCR beta signatures. General study results and limits: The ex vivo response was dominated by HLA-C-restricted CMV-specific TCR beta clonotypes. Cumulative public TCR beta family frequency identified CMV carriers with the relevant HLA.

Between the trimmed V and J ends, which lost 4 bases and 6 bases, there was a span of 14 bases. The CDR3 consists of 14 residues. Germline CDR1 and CDR2: MNHEY and SVGEGT. Each CDR3 protein gets one entry after TCRdb re-called the reads with MiXCR. The table includes around 550,000 distinct CDR3 sequences, around 27% detected once. The chain links TRBV6-2 or TRBV6-3 to TRBJ2-3, with a tentative D call TRBD2 (5 bases). Specimen: PBMCs. This TCR derives from a human donor in good health (CMV status not recorded). Some clones in this sample may be carry-over from other donors' samples. CDR3 region: CASSFPAGMDTQYF. In nucleotides, the CDR3 is TGTGCCAGCAGTTTCCCCGCGGGTATGGATACGCAGTATTTT.